This is a list of T cell receptor beta chains from one sample in a study of T cell responses to AZD1222 COVID-19 vaccine. The table came from immunoSEQ multiplex PCR; TCRdb's copy has only in-frame clones and leaves some out. The sample has around 140,000 clones, 85% to 90% seen once; the top ten hold about a fifth. Sequences were derived from peripheral blood, sampled on day 0 of AZD1222 vaccination. These TCRs come from an adult in good health. Each CDR3 is given with its conserved first and last residue. Each record gives: J gene, clone size, D gene, V gene, CDR3 protein, CDR3 DNA. A D gene is named only where the DNA matches it firmly. Only some rows state a clone size, as once, few, many or a class for expanded clones.

j_gene: TRBJ1-5
abundance: -
d_gene: -
v_gene: TRBV2
CDR3aa: CASSAAQPQHF
CDR3nt: TGTGCCAGCAGTGCAGCGCAGCCCCAGCATTTT

j_gene: TRBJ2-7
abundance: -
d_gene: -
v_gene: TRBV5-4
CDR3aa: CASSQMTVDEQYF
CDR3nt: TGTGCCAGCAGCCAAATGACAGTCGACGAGCAGTACTTC

j_gene: TRBJ2-1
abundance: -
d_gene: -
v_gene: TRBV28
CDR3aa: CASSPSERAFANEQFF
CDR3nt: TGTGCCAGCAGTCCATCCGAAAGGGCTTTTGCCAATGAGCAGTTCTTC

j_gene: TRBJ2-1
abundance: -
d_gene: -
v_gene: TRBV3-1/TRBV3-2
CDR3aa: CASSLQARTLFGNEQFF
CDR3nt: TGTGCCAGCAGCCTACAGGCTAGGACCTTATTTGGGAATGAGCAGTTCTTC

j_gene: TRBJ2-7
abundance: -
d_gene: -
v_gene: TRBV5-1
CDR3aa: CASSLAVGAQLAYEQYF
CDR3nt: TGCGCCAGCAGCTTGGCCGTCGGGGCCCAACTGGCCTACGAGCAGTACTTC

j_gene: TRBJ2-1
abundance: few
d_gene: TRBD2
v_gene: TRBV2
CDR3aa: CAGLAYDEQFF
CDR3nt: TGTGCCGGACTAGCTTACGATGAGCAGTTCTTC

j_gene: TRBJ1-5
abundance: -
d_gene: -
v_gene: TRBV7-6
CDR3aa: CASSPGQTSNQPQHF
CDR3nt: TGTGCCAGCAGCCCAGGACAGACCAGCAATCAGCCCCAGCATTTT

j_gene: TRBJ1-2
abundance: -
d_gene: TRBD1
v_gene: TRBV7-2
CDR3aa: CASSQGGGRGYTF
CDR3nt: TGTGCCAGCAGCCAAGGAGGGGGCCGTGGCTACACCTTC

j_gene: TRBJ1-2
abundance: -
d_gene: -
v_gene: TRBV9
CDR3aa: CASSSRVGGYTF
CDR3nt: TGTGCCAGCAGCTCCAGGGTCGGGGGCTACACCTTC

j_gene: TRBJ2-7
abundance: -
d_gene: TRBD2
v_gene: TRBV7-9
CDR3aa: CASSFGTSGSYEQYF
CDR3nt: TGTGCCAGCAGCTTTGGGACTAGCGGATCCTACGAGCAGTACTTC

j_gene: TRBJ2-3
abundance: -
d_gene: TRBD2
v_gene: TRBV6-2/TRBV6-3
CDR3aa: CASSYPIPRLADPTDTQYF
CDR3nt: TGTGCCAGCAGTTACCCAATCCCTCGACTAGCAGATCCTACAGATACGCAGTATTTT

j_gene: TRBJ2-3
abundance: -
d_gene: -
v_gene: TRBV27
CDR3aa: CASRRTDTQYF
CDR3nt: TGTGCCAGCAGACGCACAGATACGCAGTATTTT

j_gene: TRBJ2-1
abundance: -
d_gene: -
v_gene: TRBV20-1
CDR3aa: CSARPNNEQFF
CDR3nt: TGCAGTGCTAGACCGAATAATGAGCAGTTCTTC

j_gene: TRBJ2-2
abundance: -
d_gene: TRBD2
v_gene: TRBV5-4
CDR3aa: CASSFSAGGLSGELFF
CDR3nt: TGTGCCAGCAGCTTTTCAGCGGGGGGGCTGTCCGGGGAGCTGTTTTTT

j_gene: TRBJ1-2
abundance: -
d_gene: -
v_gene: TRBV4-3
CDR3aa: CASSQDSWVGSYGYTF
CDR3nt: TGCGCCAGCAGCCAAGATTCCTGGGTTGGCAGCTATGGCTACACCTTC

j_gene: TRBJ1-1
abundance: -
d_gene: -
v_gene: TRBV7-9
CDR3aa: CASSTRTAGTEAFF
CDR3nt: TGTGCCAGCAGCACCCGGACGGCTGGGACTGAAGCTTTCTTT

j_gene: TRBJ2-2
abundance: few
d_gene: -
v_gene: TRBV6-2/TRBV6-3
CDR3aa: CASSFRRDTGELFF
CDR3nt: TGTGCCAGCAGCTTTAGGCGGGACACCGGGGAGCTGTTTTTT

j_gene: TRBJ2-7
abundance: -
d_gene: TRBD2
v_gene: TRBV7-9
CDR3aa: CASSTLSAQRGGYEQYF
CDR3nt: TGTGCCAGCAGCACCCTCAGCGCCCAGCGGGGGGGCTACGAGCAGTACTTC

j_gene: TRBJ1-5
abundance: -
d_gene: TRBD1
v_gene: TRBV19
CDR3aa: CASRYWGTESNQPQHF
CDR3nt: TGTGCCAGTAGGTATTGGGGGACAGAGAGCAATCAGCCCCAGCATTTT

j_gene: TRBJ2-1
abundance: -
d_gene: -
v_gene: TRBV9
CDR3aa: CASSVKPGINEQFF
CDR3nt: TGTGCCAGCAGCGTAAAACCCGGGATCAATGAGCAGTTCTTC

j_gene: TRBJ1-5
abundance: -
d_gene: TRBD1
v_gene: TRBV7-9
CDR3aa: CASSPDRDQPQHF
CDR3nt: TGTGCCAGCAGCCCGGACAGGGATCAGCCCCAGCATTTT

j_gene: TRBJ2-1
abundance: few
d_gene: -
v_gene: TRBV11-2
CDR3aa: CASSLDWSSYNEQFF
CDR3nt: TGTGCCAGCAGCTTAGACTGGAGCTCCTACAATGAGCAGTTCTTC

j_gene: TRBJ2-1
abundance: -
d_gene: TRBD2
v_gene: TRBV10-3
CDR3aa: CAAGGSYNEQFF
CDR3nt: TGTGCCGCGGGGGGCTCCTACAATGAGCAGTTCTTC

j_gene: TRBJ1-5
abundance: -
d_gene: -
v_gene: TRBV12-3/TRBV12-4
CDR3aa: CASSLRENQPQHF
CDR3nt: TGTGCCAGCAGTTTAAGGGAAAATCAGCCCCAGCATTTT

j_gene: TRBJ2-7
abundance: -
d_gene: -
v_gene: TRBV7-2
CDR3aa: CASSLDISYEQYF
CDR3nt: TGTGCCAGCAGCCTGGACATCTCCTACGAGCAGTACTTC

j_gene: TRBJ1-1
abundance: -
d_gene: -
v_gene: TRBV11-2
CDR3aa: CASSLFLRSEAFF
CDR3nt: TGTGCCAGCAGCTTATTTTTGCGCTCTGAAGCTTTCTTT

j_gene: TRBJ1-1
abundance: once
d_gene: TRBD1
v_gene: TRBV27
CDR3aa: CASSPTGALGAFF
CDR3nt: TGTGCCAGCAGTCCGACAGGGGCGTTAGGAGCTTTCTTT

j_gene: TRBJ1-2
abundance: -
d_gene: -
v_gene: TRBV2
CDR3aa: CASKDPGENGYTF
CDR3nt: TGTGCCAGCAAAGATCCAGGGGAGAATGGCTACACCTTC

j_gene: TRBJ1-6
abundance: -
d_gene: -
v_gene: TRBV2
CDR3aa: CASSGDGDSPLHF
CDR3nt: TGTGCCAGCTCTGGGGATGGTGATTCACCCCTCCACTTT

j_gene: TRBJ1-2
abundance: -
d_gene: TRBD1
v_gene: TRBV28
CDR3aa: CASKETGYMGGYTF
CDR3nt: TGTGCCAGCAAAGAGACAGGGTATATGGGGGGCTACACCTTC

j_gene: TRBJ2-7
abundance: -
d_gene: TRBD1
v_gene: TRBV7-2
CDR3aa: CASSSPDRGPPYEQYF
CDR3nt: TGTGCCAGCAGCTCCCCGGACAGGGGCCCCCCTTACGAGCAGTACTTC

j_gene: TRBJ1-2
abundance: -
d_gene: TRBD1
v_gene: TRBV2
CDR3aa: CASSAPGQTFKWDGYTF
CDR3nt: TGTGCCAGCAGTGCCCCGGGACAGACATTTAAGTGGGATGGCTACACCTTC

j_gene: TRBJ2-1
abundance: -
d_gene: TRBD2
v_gene: TRBV18
CDR3aa: CASSLLAASYNEQFF
CDR3nt: TGTGCCAGCTCATTACTAGCGGCCTCCTACAATGAGCAGTTCTTC

j_gene: TRBJ2-1
abundance: -
d_gene: TRBD1
v_gene: TRBV6-4
CDR3aa: CASSLQGASVNEQFF
CDR3nt: TGTGCCAGCAGTTTACAGGGGGCTTCAGTCAATGAGCAGTTCTTC

j_gene: TRBJ1-5
abundance: -
d_gene: -
v_gene: TRBV28
CDR3aa: CASSLQGPGQPQHF
CDR3nt: TGTGCCAGCAGTTTACAGGGCCCTGGTCAGCCCCAGCATTTT

j_gene: TRBJ2-1
abundance: -
d_gene: TRBD1
v_gene: TRBV5-5
CDR3aa: CASSLEGTGVQFF
CDR3nt: TGTGCCAGCAGCTTGGAGGGGACAGGGGTGCAGTTCTTC

j_gene: TRBJ1-2
abundance: -
d_gene: -
v_gene: TRBV6-5
CDR3aa: CASSPLGELYGYTF
CDR3nt: TGTGCCAGCAGTCCTTTGGGAGAACTATATGGCTACACCTTC

j_gene: TRBJ2-7
abundance: -
d_gene: -
v_gene: TRBV14
CDR3aa: CASSPRLTSEQYF
CDR3nt: TGTGCCAGCAGCCCTCGACTCACCTCCGAGCAGTACTTC

j_gene: TRBJ1-2
abundance: -
d_gene: TRBD1
v_gene: TRBV10-2
CDR3aa: CASSELGTGLHGYTF
CDR3nt: TGCGCCAGCAGTGAGTTAGGGACAGGTCTTCATGGCTACACCTTC

j_gene: TRBJ1-1
abundance: -
d_gene: -
v_gene: TRBV7-3
CDR3aa: CASSLLGGNTEAFF
CDR3nt: TGTGCCAGCAGCTTATTAGGGGGGAACACTGAAGCTTTCTTT

j_gene: TRBJ2-1
abundance: -
d_gene: -
v_gene: TRBV2
CDR3aa: CASSEPGKYEQFF
CDR3nt: TGTGCCAGCAGTGAGCCCGGGAAGTATGAGCAGTTCTTC

j_gene: TRBJ2-2
abundance: once
d_gene: -
v_gene: TRBV4-3
CDR3aa: CASSQDHPSLGELFF
CDR3nt: TGCGCCAGCAGCCAAGATCACCCGTCACTCGGGGAGCTGTTTTTT

j_gene: TRBJ1-2
abundance: -
d_gene: -
v_gene: TRBV20-1
CDR3aa: CSASIQSNYGYTF
CDR3nt: TGCAGTGCTAGTATACAGAGTAACTATGGCTACACCTTC

j_gene: TRBJ1-1
abundance: -
d_gene: -
v_gene: TRBV3-1/TRBV3-2
CDR3aa: CASSLYRNTEAFF
CDR3nt: TGTGCCAGCAGCCTGTACAGGAACACTGAAGCTTTCTTT

j_gene: TRBJ2-5
abundance: -
d_gene: -
v_gene: TRBV14
CDR3aa: CASSQDVRKETQYF
CDR3nt: TGTGCCAGCAGCCAAGATGTGAGAAAGGAGACCCAGTACTTC

j_gene: TRBJ2-2
abundance: -
d_gene: -
v_gene: TRBV6-2/TRBV6-3
CDR3aa: CASSYLGGRYTGELFF
CDR3nt: TGTGCCAGCAGTTACCTCGGGGGTCGGTACACCGGGGAGCTGTTTTTT

j_gene: TRBJ2-7
abundance: -
d_gene: -
v_gene: TRBV7-2
CDR3aa: CASSPGPTPYEQYF
CDR3nt: TGTGCCAGCAGCCCGGGACCAACTCCCTACGAGCAGTACTTC